The source of this T cell receptor beta chain is a study of blood T cells in healthy people across ages. The use of a sample-barcoded 5' primer and a J-beta primer mix characterized a second PCR of about 7 to 12 cycles. TCRdb reprocessed the 5' RACE reads via MiXCR and lists one record per CDR3 protein. The repertoire consists of some 850,000 distinct CDR3 sequences, with around a quarter occurring once and the leading ten covering 3%. The trim removed 7 bases at V and 8 bases at J, leaving 14 bases unmatched. This CDR3 spans 16 amino acids. This clonotype was found a few times. This same sample was also taken into another study, of T cells of mothers and their children. That source adds: In each mother, TCR beta CDR3 reads exceeded 9.5 million; in each child, they numbered some 3 million.

The sequenced sample was blood. The rearrangement joins TRBV12-3 or TRBV12-4 to TRBJ1-4; 9 positions agree with TRBD1. This TCR was recovered from a boy aged 5-17 years in good health. This CDR3 is CASTRLPGQGDEKLFF. In DNA form, the CDR3 reads TGTGCCAGCACCCGTCTTCCGGGACAGGGAGACGAAAAACTGTTTTTT.